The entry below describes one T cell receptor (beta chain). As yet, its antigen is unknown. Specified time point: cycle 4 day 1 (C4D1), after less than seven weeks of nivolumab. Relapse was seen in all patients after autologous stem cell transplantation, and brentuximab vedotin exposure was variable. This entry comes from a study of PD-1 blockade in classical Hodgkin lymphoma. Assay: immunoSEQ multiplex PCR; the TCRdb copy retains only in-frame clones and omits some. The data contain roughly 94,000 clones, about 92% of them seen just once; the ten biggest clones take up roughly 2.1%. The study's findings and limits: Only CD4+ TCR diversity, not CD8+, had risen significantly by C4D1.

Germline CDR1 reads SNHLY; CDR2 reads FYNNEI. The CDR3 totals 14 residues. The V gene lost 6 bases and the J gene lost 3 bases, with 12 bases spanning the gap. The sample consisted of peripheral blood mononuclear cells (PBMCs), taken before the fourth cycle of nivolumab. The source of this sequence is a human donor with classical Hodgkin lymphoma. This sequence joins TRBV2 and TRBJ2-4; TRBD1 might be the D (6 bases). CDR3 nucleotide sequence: TGTGCCAGCAGCCACAGGGTCGGCAAAAACATTCAGTACTTC. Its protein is CASSHRVGKNIQYF. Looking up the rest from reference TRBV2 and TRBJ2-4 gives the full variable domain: EPEVTQTPSHQVTQMGQEVILRCVPISNHLYFYWYRQILGQKVEFLVSFYNNEISEKSEIFDDQFSVERPDGSNFTLKIRSTKLEDSAMYFCASSHRVGKNIQYFGAGTRLSVL.